This TCR beta chain was profiled in a study of blood T cell repertoires in COVID-19. Looking at the study overall: Spain, Italy and the United States supplied samples that represented acute and convalescent COVID-19. T cells, B-cell-depleted T cells, or PBMCs provided the cDNA or gDNA that served as material.

V lost 5 bases and J lost 3; bases outside the gene matches: 10. The CDR3 is 16 residues long. The germline gives CDR1 KGHSH, CDR2 LQKENI. Per the original data handling: Quantification of nucleated cells was approximated via reference gene primer amplification. Some clones are missing from TCRdb's copy, which holds only in-frame ones; the method was immunoSEQ multiplex PCR. V, J and clone size derive from that table, while D and trimming were established from the DNA sequence. The sample has 30,000 to 40,000 clones; more than 70% are singletons. This sequence joins TRBV18 and TRBJ2-3; 8 nucleotides line up with TRBD1. Sequencing input: peripheral blood. The receptor was derived from a man aged 70 or older with active COVID-19. DNA for the CDR3: TGTGCCAGCTCATCGCCCGACAGGGGATGGACAGATACGCAGTATTTT. Translation: CASSSPDRGWTDTQYF.